This passage covers 5 T cell receptor beta chains from one sample sequenced in a study of cytomegalovirus exposure and HLA in healthy donors. Data came from immunoSEQ multiplex PCR; TCRdb stores just in-frame clones and leaves some out. The repertoire holds about 120,000 clones, with more than 75% as singletons. The specimen was PBMCs. These receptors all come from a woman in her 30s in good health and CMV-seropositive.

The chain couples TRBV6-5 to TRBJ2-2, with D perhaps matching TRBD1 (6 bases). This CDR3 is 16 amino acids long. The germline V and J ends were trimmed by 2 bases and 4 bases, with 14 bases remaining between them. In germline, CDR1 is MNHEY, CDR2 SVGAGI. The CDR3 DNA is TGTGCCAGCAGTTACCAACACAGGGTCGGCACCGGGGAGCTGTTTTTT. Translating gives CASSYQHRVGTGELFF.

This chain uses TRBV13 with TRBJ2-2, with TRBD1 as a possible D gene (5 bases). The CDR3 is 14 residues long. Trimming cost V 5 bases and J 3 bases, with 10 bases left between them. Germline V gene lookup returns CDR1 PRHDT and CDR2 FYEKMQ (reference sequence). The CDR3 is CASSTRQYTGELFF. The CDR3 DNA sequence: TGTGCCAGCAGCACCAGACAGTACACCGGGGAGCTGTTTTTT.

The rearrangement uses TRBV18 and TRBJ2-7; D gene uncertain. The germline V gene has CDR1 KGHSH and CDR2 LQKENI. V was pared by 3 bases and J by 0 bases, with 6 bases between. This CDR3 is 13 amino acids long. The CDR3 DNA is TGTGCCAGCTCACCGGCGGTCTCCTACGAGCAGTACTTC. Translated, it gives CASSPAVSYEQYF.

The J gene is TRBJ2-7, the V gene TRBV30, with a possible D match to TRBD1 (5 bases). The CDR3 sequence is 18 residues long. Trimming left V 3 bases short and J 3 bases short, with 27 bases between. Germline values: CDR1 GTSNPN, CDR2 SVGIG (reference sequence). This CDR3 is CAWRGHGIPNRPGYEQYF. CDR3 in DNA: TGTGCCTGGAGGGGCCACGGCATTCCTAACAGGCCGGGCTACGAGCAGTACTTC. Full variable domain (missing parts from reference TRBV30 and TRBJ2-7): SQTIHQWPATLVQPVGSPLSLECTVEGTSNPNLYWYRQAAGRGLQLLFYSVGIGQISSEVPQNLSASRPQDRQFILSSKKLLLSDSGFYLCAWRGHGIPNRPGYEQYFGPGTRLTVT.

This chain joins TRBV29-1 and TRBJ2-3, with a weak D call TRBD2 (7 bases). CDR1 SQVTM and CDR2 ANQGSEA come from the germline V gene. V was cut by 4 bases and J by 0 bases, with 17 bases left in between. CDR3 length: 16 residues. CDR3 residues: CSVGRERGVSTDTQYF. CDR3 bases: TGCAGCGTTGGGCGGGAGAGGGGGGTTAGCACAGATACGCAGTATTTT.